This T cell receptor beta chain came from a study of Graves' ophthalmopathy and Graves' hyperthyroidism. This clonotype came up many times. What it binds is not known. Hyperthyroidism patients had new diagnoses, durations under 2 months, and ages of 18 to 65. A diagnosis was made from clinical symptoms together with serum thyroxine, TRAb, thyroid ultrasound and orbital computed tomography. The source of the PBMCs was more than 9.5 ml of fresh peripheral blood. Study conclusions and caveats: Sensitivity reached more than 85% and specificity about 81% for a 13-signature model separating ophthalmopathy from stable hyperthyroidism.

Researchers took RNA transcripts and amplified TCR beta CDR3 regions from them. Investigators did first-round RT-PCR with HTBI primers, then second-round multiplex PCR. TCRdb re-called the multiplex PCR reads through MiXCR, storing one row per CDR3 protein. The table lists 500,000 to 700,000 distinct CDR3 sequences, 22% of them singletons. CDR3 length: 15 residues. V was cut by 7 bases and J by 0 bases, with 15 bases left in between. Germline CDR1 and CDR2: LNHDA and SQIVND (reference sequence). This chain uses TRBV19 with TRBJ1-1, with TRBD1 as a possible D gene (6 bases). The receptor was derived from a woman aged 18 to 35 with stable Graves' hyperthyroidism. Some clones in this sample may be carry-over from other donors' samples. Sequencing was performed on peripheral blood. The CDR3 loop is CASKNGGTMNTEAFF. The CDR3 nucleotides are TGTGCCAGTAAGAATGGGGGCACCATGAACACTGAAGCTTTCTTT.